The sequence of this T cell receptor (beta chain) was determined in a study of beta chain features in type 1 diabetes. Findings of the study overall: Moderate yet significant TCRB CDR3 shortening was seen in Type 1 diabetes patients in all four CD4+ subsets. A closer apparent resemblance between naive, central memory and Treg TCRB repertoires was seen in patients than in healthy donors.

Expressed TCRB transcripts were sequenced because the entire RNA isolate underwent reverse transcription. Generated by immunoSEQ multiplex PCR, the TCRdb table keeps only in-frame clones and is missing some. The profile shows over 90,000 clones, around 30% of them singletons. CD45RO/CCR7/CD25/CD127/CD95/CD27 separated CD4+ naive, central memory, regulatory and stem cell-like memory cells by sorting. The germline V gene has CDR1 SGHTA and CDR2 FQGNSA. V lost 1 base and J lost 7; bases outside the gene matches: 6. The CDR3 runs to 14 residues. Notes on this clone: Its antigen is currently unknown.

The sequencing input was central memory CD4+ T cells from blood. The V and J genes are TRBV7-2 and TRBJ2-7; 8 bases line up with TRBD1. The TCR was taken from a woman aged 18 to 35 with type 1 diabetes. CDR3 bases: TGTGCCAGCAGCTTAGGGGGACAGGATGGGGAGCAGTACGTC. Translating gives CASSLGGQDGEQYV.